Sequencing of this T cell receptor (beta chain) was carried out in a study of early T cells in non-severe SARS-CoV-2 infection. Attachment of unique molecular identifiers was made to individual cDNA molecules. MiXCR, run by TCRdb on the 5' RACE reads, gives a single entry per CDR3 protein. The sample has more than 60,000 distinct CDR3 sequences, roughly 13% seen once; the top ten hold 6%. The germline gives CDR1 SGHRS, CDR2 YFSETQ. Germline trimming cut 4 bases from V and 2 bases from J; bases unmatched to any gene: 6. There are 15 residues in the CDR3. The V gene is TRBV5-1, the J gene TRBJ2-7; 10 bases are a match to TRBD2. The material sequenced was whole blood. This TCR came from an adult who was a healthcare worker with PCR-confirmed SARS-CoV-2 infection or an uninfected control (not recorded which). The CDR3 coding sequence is TGCGCCAGCAGCCAGTCTAGCGGGGGTGCCTACGAGCAGTACTTC. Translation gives CASSQSSGGAYEQYF.